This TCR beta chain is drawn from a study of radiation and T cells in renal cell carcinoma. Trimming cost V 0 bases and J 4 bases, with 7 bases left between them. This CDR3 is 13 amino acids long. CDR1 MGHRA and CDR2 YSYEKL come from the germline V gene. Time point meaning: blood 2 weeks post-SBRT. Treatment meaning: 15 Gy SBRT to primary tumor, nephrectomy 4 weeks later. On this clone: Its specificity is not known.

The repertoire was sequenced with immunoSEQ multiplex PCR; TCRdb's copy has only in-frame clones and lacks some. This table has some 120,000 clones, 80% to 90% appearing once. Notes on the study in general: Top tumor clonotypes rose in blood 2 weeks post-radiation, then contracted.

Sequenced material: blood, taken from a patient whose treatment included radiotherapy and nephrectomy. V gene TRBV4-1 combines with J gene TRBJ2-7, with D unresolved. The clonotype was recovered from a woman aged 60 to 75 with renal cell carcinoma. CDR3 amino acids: CASSQEGSYEQYF. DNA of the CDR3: TGCGCCAGCAGCCAAGAGGGTAGTTACGAGCAGTACTTC.